This is a list of T cell receptor beta chains from one sample in a study of CD8 T cells in ankylosing spondylitis. TCRdb re-derived calls from the 5' RACE reads in MiXCR, one entry per CDR3 protein. Of about 700,000 distinct CDR3 sequences in the sample, under 20% were seen once. Sequenced sample: blood, either unsorted or a sorted T cell fraction (not recorded which). These receptors came from a male donor with ankylosing spondylitis. CDR3s include the opening cysteine and the closing phenylalanine or tryptophan. D genes are given only for firm matches. The size field is filled for only some rows; it gives once, few, many or a size class.

J: TRBJ2-1; size: few; D: TRBD2; V: TRBV27; CDR3: CASNVRGLAGGSEREQFF; DNA: TGTGCCAGCAACGTAAGGGGGTTAGCGGGGGGTTCGGAGAGGGAGCAGTTCTTC
J: TRBJ1-6; size: -; D: -; V: TRBV27; CDR3: CASSLSSTGSPLHF; DNA: TGTGCCAGCAGTTTGTCGTCCACGGGATCACCCCTCCACTTT
J: TRBJ1-5; size: many; D: -; V: TRBV12-3/TRBV12-4; CDR3: CASSWTGNQPQHF; DNA: TGTGCCAGCAGCTGGACAGGCAATCAGCCCCAGCATTTT
J: TRBJ1-2; size: -; D: TRBD1; V: TRBV5-6; CDR3: CASSPGTGSRDGYTF; DNA: TGTGCCAGCAGCCCGGGGACAGGTTCGCGGGATGGCTACACCTTC
J: TRBJ1-6; size: few; D: -; V: TRBV20-1; CDR3: CSASMEQRNNSPLHF; DNA: TGCAGTGCTAGTATGGAACAGAGGAATAATTCACCCCTCCACTTT
J: TRBJ1-2; size: few; D: -; V: TRBV2; CDR3: CASSPAEPSYGYTF; DNA: TGTGCCAGCAGTCCCGCAGAGCCCTCCTATGGCTACACCTTC
J: TRBJ2-2; size: few; D: TRBD1; V: TRBV20-1; CDR3: CSALRTGNTGELFF; DNA: TGCAGTGCTCTCCGGACAGGGAACACCGGGGAGCTGTTTTTT
J: TRBJ2-6; size: -; D: -; V: TRBV30; CDR3: CAWSLTGTGANVLTF; DNA: TGTGCCTGGAGTCTTACAGGGACCGGGGCCAACGTCCTGACTTTC
J: TRBJ1-3; size: -; D: -; V: TRBV12-3/TRBV12-4; CDR3: CASSFAGAGGNTIYF; DNA: TGTGCCAGCAGTTTTGCAGGGGCTGGAGGAAACACCATATATTTT
J: TRBJ2-5; size: -; D: -; V: TRBV6-6; CDR3: CASKQGRETQYF; DNA: TGTGCCAGCAAGCAGGGGAGGGAGACCCAGTACTTC
J: TRBJ2-6; size: few; D: -; V: TRBV18; CDR3: CASSPNSLGANVLTF; DNA: TGTGCCAGCTCACCAAACAGCTTGGGGGCCAACGTCCTGACTTTC
J: TRBJ1-4; size: few; D: -; V: TRBV15; CDR3: CATMPRKGLFEEKLFF; DNA: TGTGCCACCATGCCTCGTAAGGGCCTTTTCGAGGAAAAACTGTTTTTT
J: TRBJ2-1; size: -; D: TRBD2; V: TRBV10-3; CDR3: CAISGLAGGYGDEQFF; DNA: TGTGCCATCAGTGGACTAGCGGGAGGGTATGGCGATGAGCAGTTCTTC
J: TRBJ2-1; size: few; D: TRBD2; V: TRBV29-1; CDR3: CSVEGLSDEQFF; DNA: TGCAGCGTTGAGGGACTAAGCGATGAGCAGTTCTTC
J: TRBJ2-5; size: -; D: -; V: TRBV7-3; CDR3: CASSLGRGARGFQETQYF; DNA: TGTGCCAGCAGCTTAGGGCGGGGAGCCCGAGGTTTCCAAGAGACCCAGTACTTC
J: TRBJ2-1; size: -; D: -; V: TRBV28; CDR3: CASSSMRGSKSNEQFF; DNA: TGTGCCAGCAGTTCGATGCGTGGCAGCAAGTCCAATGAGCAGTTCTTC
J: TRBJ1-2; size: -; D: -; V: TRBV3-1; CDR3: CASSQSRVPANYGYTF; DNA: TGTGCCAGCAGCCAATCTAGGGTTCCGGCTAACTATGGCTACACCTTC
J: TRBJ2-7; size: -; D: -; V: TRBV7-8; CDR3: CASSLVDWGRGYEQYF; DNA: TGTGCCAGCAGCTTAGTTGATTGGGGCAGGGGCTACGAGCAGTACTTC
J: TRBJ2-5; size: -; D: TRBD2; V: TRBV20-1; CDR3: CSANRGSLGETQYF; DNA: TGCAGTGCTAACCGCGGGAGTTTGGGAGAGACCCAGTACTTC
J: TRBJ2-1; size: few; D: -; V: TRBV6-2/TRBV6-3; CDR3: CASSYSSGSYNEQFF; DNA: TGTGCCAGCAGTTACTCTTCCGGTTCCTACAATGAGCAGTTCTTC
J: TRBJ1-5; size: few; D: -; V: TRBV12-3/TRBV12-4; CDR3: CASSFRSNQPQHF; DNA: TGTGCCAGCAGTTTCCGTAGCAATCAGCCCCAGCATTTT
J: TRBJ1-2; size: -; D: -; V: TRBV20-1; CDR3: CSATVGHPTYGYTF; DNA: TGCAGTGCCACAGTGGGACACCCCACTTATGGCTACACCTTC
J: TRBJ2-5; size: few; D: -; V: TRBV6-1; CDR3: CASGQGKEETQYF; DNA: TGTGCCAGTGGTCAGGGGAAAGAAGAGACCCAGTACTTC
J: TRBJ2-1; size: few; D: TRBD2; V: TRBV11-2; CDR3: CASSSVAGANEQFF; DNA: TGTGCCAGCAGCTCCGTAGCGGGAGCCAATGAGCAGTTCTTC
J: TRBJ2-3; size: once; D: TRBD1; V: TRBV7-2; CDR3: CASSYLTGESDTQYF; DNA: TGTGCCAGCAGCTACCTGACAGGGGAGTCAGATACGCAGTATTTT
J: TRBJ1-6; size: -; D: -; V: TRBV12-3/TRBV12-4; CDR3: CASSWGQGNSPLHF; DNA: TGTGCCAGCAGTTGGGGCCAGGGGAATTCACCCCTCCACTTT
J: TRBJ2-7; size: few; D: -; V: TRBV15; CDR3: CATSLSGRSYEQYF; DNA: TGTGCCACCAGTCTGAGCGGACGGTCCTACGAGCAGTACTTC
J: TRBJ2-3; size: many; D: -; V: TRBV7-2; CDR3: CASSPKGDTQYF; DNA: TGTGCCAGCAGCCCCAAGGGGGATACGCAGTATTTT
J: TRBJ2-2; size: -; D: TRBD1; V: TRBV5-6; CDR3: CASSLVDRENTGELFF; DNA: TGTGCCAGCAGCTTGGTGGACAGGGAAAACACCGGGGAGCTGTTTTTT
J: TRBJ2-4; size: few; D: -; V: TRBV20-1; CDR3: CSATRFLNQAENIQYF; DNA: TGCAGTGCTACCCGCTTCCTGAACCAGGCGGAAAACATTCAGTACTTC
J: TRBJ2-2; size: -; D: TRBD1; V: TRBV25-1; CDR3: CASSELRGQDTGELFF; DNA: TGTGCCAGCAGTGAATTAAGGGGGCAGGACACCGGGGAGCTGTTTTTT
J: TRBJ2-7; size: -; D: -; V: TRBV7-3; CDR3: CASSPFTGYEQYF; DNA: TGTGCCAGCAGCCCGTTCACAGGGTACGAGCAGTACTTC
J: TRBJ2-7; size: -; D: TRBD2; V: TRBV12-3/TRBV12-4; CDR3: CASSFSLGTSGALYEQYF; DNA: TGTGCCAGCAGTTTCTCACTCGGGACTAGCGGGGCGCTCTACGAGCAGTACTTC
J: TRBJ2-1; size: few; D: -; V: TRBV19; CDR3: CASSNPNNEQFF; DNA: TGTGCCAGTAGTAACCCTAACAATGAGCAGTTCTTC
J: TRBJ2-7; size: few; D: -; V: TRBV3-1; CDR3: CASSQSIEQYF; DNA: TGTGCCAGCAGCCAATCCATCGAGCAGTACTTC
J: TRBJ2-1; size: -; D: TRBD2; V: TRBV4-1; CDR3: CASSQPSGGNNEQFF; DNA: TGCGCCAGCAGCCAACCTAGCGGGGGGAACAATGAGCAGTTCTTC
J: TRBJ1-5; size: -; D: -; V: TRBV30; CDR3: CAWSVPDRNQPQHF; DNA: TGTGCCTGGAGTGTCCCAGATCGCAATCAGCCCCAGCATTTT
J: TRBJ2-1; size: many; D: -; V: TRBV12-3/TRBV12-4; CDR3: CASSLGLNNNEQFF; DNA: TGTGCCAGCAGTTTAGGTCTGAACAACAATGAGCAGTTCTTC
J: TRBJ2-3; size: few; D: -; V: TRBV15; CDR3: CATSRDRKDGGGFLADTQYF; DNA: TGTGCCACCAGCAGAGATCGAAAAGATGGGGGCGGGTTCTTGGCAGATACGCAGTATTTT
J: TRBJ2-3; size: few; D: TRBD1; V: TRBV28; CDR3: CASSFPTGDVDTQYF; DNA: TGTGCCAGCAGTTTCCCGACAGGGGATGTAGATACGCAGTATTTT
J: TRBJ2-1; size: -; D: -; V: TRBV6-2/TRBV6-3; CDR3: CASSGYPSYNEQFF; DNA: TGTGCCAGCAGTGGCTATCCTTCCTACAATGAGCAGTTCTTC
J: TRBJ1-3; size: -; D: -; V: TRBV12-3/TRBV12-4; CDR3: CASSSDENTIYF; DNA: TGTGCCAGCAGTTCCGACGAAAACACCATATATTTT